What follows describes a single TCR beta chain. CDR1 and CDR2 from the germline V gene are SEHNR and FQNEAQ (reference sequence). The junction had 5 bases not matched to a gene; V was cut back by 8 bases and J by 2 bases. The CDR3 spans 14 residues. The sample comes from a study of blood T cell repertoires in COVID-19. Here immunoSEQ multiplex PCR was the method, and the copy in TCRdb shows in-frame clones only, minus some. The sample includes 210,000 or so clones, approximately 80% of them seen just once. The sample taken for sequencing was peripheral blood. The source of this sequence is a woman of 80 years or more with acute or convalescent COVID-19. The J gene is TRBJ1-3, the V gene TRBV7-9, with 8 positions matching TRBD1. The CDR3 spells CASGQGITGNTIYF. The CDR3 DNA follows: TGTGCCAGCGGACAGGGCATAACTGGAAACACCATATATTTT.